This T cell receptor (beta chain) appears in the sequencing data of a study of response to subunit inactivated influenza vaccine. Study conclusions and caveats: New T cells are recruited in small numbers by each seasonal influenza vaccination, according to the authors' suggestion.

CDR1 and CDR2 (germline): SGHDT, YYEEEE. CDR3 length: 15 residues. Between the trimmed V and J ends, which lost 0 bases and 4 bases, there was a span of 13 bases. As concerns this clonotype: The antigen is unknown.

TCRdb itself ran the RT-PCR reads through MiXCR, one entry per CDR3 protein. The sample has a few hundred thousand distinct CDR3 sequences, 21% seen once. The sequencing used PBMCs from blood, collected 21 months after vaccination. This sequence originates from a man between 50 and 75 years old who received an inactivated influenza vaccine. This chain joins TRBV5-6 and TRBJ1-2; TRBD1 might be the D (5 bases). DNA for the CDR3: TGTGCCAGCAGCTTGGGGGGCTCCTTCGGCTATGGCTACACCTTC. Translated: CASSLGGSFGYGYTF.